The present entry profiles one T cell receptor (beta chain) with its context. In the original workflow: From reference gene primer amplification, estimates of nucleated cell counts were derived. Profiling relied on immunoSEQ multiplex PCR, and the TCRdb table lists in-frame clones only, not all of them. V and J calls and clone size are as listed in that table; D and trimming were resolved from the DNA. The sample has about 76,000 clones, 91% seen once. The sample belongs to a study of blood T cell repertoires in COVID-19. In the study overall: COVID-19 samples, acute and convalescent, were from the United States, Italy and Spain. Sample material is recorded as cDNA or gDNA derived from T cells, B-cell-depleted T cells, or PBMCs.

Trimming at V came to 3 bases and at J to 3 bases, leaving 4 bases not matched to a gene. The CDR3 runs to 15 residues. CDR1 and CDR2 (germline): LGHDT, YNNKEL (reference sequence). The rearrangement uses TRBV3-1 (or the pseudogene TRBV3-2) and TRBJ1-5; TRBD1 matches 8 bases. The source is a human donor in a cohort sampled during active COVID-19. The material sequenced was peripheral blood. The CDR3 protein is CASSHSDRVNQPQHF. The CDR3 region has the DNA TGTGCCAGCAGCCACTCGGACAGGGTCAATCAGCCCCAGCATTTT.